Below, 8 T cell receptor beta chains from the same sample are listed, as sequenced in a study of T cell clones after liver transplantation. Libraries were prepared by immunoSEQ multiplex PCR; TCRdb keeps only in-frame clonotypes and omits some of them. The table lists roughly 23,000 clones, over 85% of them singletons. Sequencing was performed on CD8+ T cells from blood, taken roughly 26 months after liver transplant. The origin of the receptors is a human patient who received a liver transplant. Part of the T cells may come from the graft donor.

CDR3 DNA sequence: TGTGCCAGCAGTGAAGCACTAGCAAACTACGAGCAGTACTTC. Translated: CASSEALANYEQYF. This sequence joins TRBV6-1 and TRBJ2-7; weak D call: TRBD2 (6 bases). The CDR3 is made up of 14 amino acids. Deletions cut 0 bases from V and 3 bases from J, with 9 bases between. Looked up from germline, CDR1 is MNHNS and CDR2 is SASEGT.

The rearrangement joins TRBV5-6 to TRBJ2-5, with 12 bases that match TRBD2. The CDR3 runs 19 residues. Trimming took 4 bases from V and 3 from J; bases not matched to a gene: 16. Germline CDR1 reads SGHDT; CDR2 reads YYEEEE. This chain's CDR3 is CASSQETSGREAVEETQYF. The CDR3 region has the DNA TGTGCCAGCAGCCAGGAGACTAGCGGGAGAGAAGCTGTGGAAGAGACCCAGTACTTC.

This chain joins TRBV27 and TRBJ2-2; D is possibly TRBD2 (6 bases). CDR3 length equals 12 residues. Trimming removed 5 bases from V and 8 bases from J, with 9 bases in between. From germline, CDR1 is MNHEY and CDR2 SMNVEV (reference sequence). CDR3 sequence reads: CASSQTSGELFF. The CDR3 coding sequence is TGTGCCAGCAGTCAGACTAGTGGGGAGCTGTTTTTT.

The chain employs TRBV4-2 and TRBJ1-2; tentatively, D is TRBD1 (6 bases). The CDR3 covers 17 residues. Trimming removed 3 bases from V and 2 bases from J, with 19 bases in between. Looked up from germline, CDR1 is LGHNA and CDR2 is YNFKEQ. CDR3 amino acids: CASSHQTGGPANYGYTF. CDR3 nucleotide sequence: TGTGCCAGCAGCCACCAGACAGGCGGACCAGCGAACTATGGCTACACCTTC.

The J gene is TRBJ2-1, the V gene TRBV11-2; D is uncertain. Trimming stripped 5 bases from V and 9 bases from J, with 11 bases between. Germline values: CDR1 SGHAT, CDR2 FQNNGV. CDR3 length: 12 amino acids. CDR3 coding DNA: TGTGCCAGCAGCCGATGGAAGATTGAGCAGTTCTTC. The encoded protein is CASSRWKIEQFF.

The chain is built from TRBV2 and TRBJ2-7; 8 nucleotides align to TRBD2. J lost 5 bases, V lost 5 bases, and 11 bases had no gene match. The CDR3 runs to 15 residues. The germline V gene encodes CDR1 SNHLY and CDR2 FYNNEI. The CDR3 sequence is CASSSPAGVGHEQYF. CDR3 coding DNA: TGTGCCAGCAGTTCCCCAGCGGGAGTCGGCCACGAGCAGTACTTC.

The V gene is TRBV6-1, the J gene TRBJ2-5, with D perhaps given as TRBD1 or TRBD2 (5 bases each). CDR1 and CDR2 (germline): MNHNS, SASEGT. CDR3 size: 15 residues. Trimming removed 0 bases at V and 5 bases at J, with 13 bases between. Here the CDR3 reads CASSEAGVYFETQYF. The DNA of the CDR3 is TGTGCCAGCAGTGAAGCGGGGGTGTATTTCGAGACCCAGTACTTC.

With respect to this clone: Other nucleotide sequences in the sample specify the same CDR3. The rearrangement uses TRBV13 and TRBJ2-7, with 8 bases lining up with TRBD2. Germline CDR1 PRHDT, CDR2 FYEKMQ (reference sequence). CDR3 length: 15 amino acids. Losses at the gene ends were 0 bases for V and 2 bases for J; bases not matched to a gene: 3. Written as DNA, the CDR3 is TGTGCCAGCAGCTTAGGTCGGGGGGGCACCTACGAGCAGTACTTC. Its protein is CASSLGRGGTYEQYF.